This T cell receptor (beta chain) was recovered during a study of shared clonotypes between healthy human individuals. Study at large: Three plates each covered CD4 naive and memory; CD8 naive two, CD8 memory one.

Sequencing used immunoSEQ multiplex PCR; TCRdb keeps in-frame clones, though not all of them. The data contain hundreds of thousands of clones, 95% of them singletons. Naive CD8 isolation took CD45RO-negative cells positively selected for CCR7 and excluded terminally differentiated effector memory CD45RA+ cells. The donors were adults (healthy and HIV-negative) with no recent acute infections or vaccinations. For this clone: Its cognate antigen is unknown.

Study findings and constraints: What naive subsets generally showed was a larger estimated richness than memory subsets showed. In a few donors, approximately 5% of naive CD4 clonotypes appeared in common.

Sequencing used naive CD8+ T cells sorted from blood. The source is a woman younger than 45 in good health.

The CDR3 sequence is CASSDEGDPDTQYF. Written as DNA, the CDR3 is TGTGCCAGCAGTGACGAGGGCGACCCAGATACGCAGTATTTT. V and J are TRBV6-4 and TRBJ2-3; tentative D call: TRBD2 (5 bases). This CDR3 has 14 residues. CDR1 is MRHNA and CDR2 is SNTAGT in the germline V gene. V shed 2 bases and J shed 4 bases, with 10 bases lying between them.